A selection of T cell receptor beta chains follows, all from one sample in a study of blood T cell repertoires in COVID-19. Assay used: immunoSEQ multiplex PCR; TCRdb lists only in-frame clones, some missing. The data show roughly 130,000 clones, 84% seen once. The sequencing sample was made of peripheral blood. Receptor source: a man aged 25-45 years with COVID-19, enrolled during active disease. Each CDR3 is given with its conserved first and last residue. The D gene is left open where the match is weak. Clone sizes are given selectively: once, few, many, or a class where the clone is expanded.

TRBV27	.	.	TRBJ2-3	CASSLIPGFGTDTQYF	TGTGCCAGCAGTTTAATCCCGGGATTTGGCACAGATACGCAGTATTTT
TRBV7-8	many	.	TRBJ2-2	CASRPQGGSNTGELFF	TGTGCCAGCAGGCCTCAAGGCGGCTCGAACACCGGGGAGCTGTTTTTT
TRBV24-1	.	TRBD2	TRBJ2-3	CATGPAGGSDTQYF	TGTGCCACCGGGCCAGCGGGAGGGTCAGATACGCAGTATTTT
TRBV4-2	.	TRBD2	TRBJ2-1	CASSLTSGRAREQFF	TGTGCCAGCAGCCTAACTAGCGGGAGGGCCCGTGAGCAGTTCTTC
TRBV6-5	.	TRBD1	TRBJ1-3	CAAGQGGSGNTIYF	TGTGCCGCAGGACAGGGGGGTTCTGGAAACACCATATATTTT
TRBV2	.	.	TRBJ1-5	CASRPLGDNQPQHF	TGTGCCAGCCGGCCTTTGGGCGACAATCAGCCCCAGCATTTT
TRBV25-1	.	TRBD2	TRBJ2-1	CASRSLAGESSYNEQFF	TGTGCCAGCAGATCACTAGCGGGAGAGAGCTCCTACAATGAGCAGTTCTTC
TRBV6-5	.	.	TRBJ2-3	CASRALPSSTDTQYF	TGTGCCAGCAGAGCTCTACCTAGCAGCACAGATACGCAGTATTTT
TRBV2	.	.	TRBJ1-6	CASSENGGVISSPLHF	TGTGCCAGCAGTGAAAACGGGGGGGTAATTAGTTCACCCCTCCACTTT
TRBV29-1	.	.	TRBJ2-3	CSVSEGMGTDTQYF	TGCAGCGTTTCCGAGGGCATGGGCACAGATACGCAGTATTTT
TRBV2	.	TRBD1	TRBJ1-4	CASRVRGSYGEKLFF	TGTGCCAGCCGAGTCAGGGGGAGCTATGGGGAAAAACTGTTTTTT
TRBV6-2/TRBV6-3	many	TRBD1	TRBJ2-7	CASSAGQGASEQYF	TGTGCCAGCAGTGCCGGACAGGGGGCGAGCGAGCAGTACTTC
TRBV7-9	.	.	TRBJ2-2	CASTSGAGEAGELFF	TGTGCCAGCACCTCAGGGGCGGGAGAGGCCGGGGAGCTGTTTTTT
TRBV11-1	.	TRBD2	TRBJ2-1	CASSPKGLAGLGQFF	TGTGCCAGCAGCCCCAAGGGACTAGCGGGTCTAGGGCAGTTCTTC
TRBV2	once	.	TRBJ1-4	CASSKDRIGEKLFF	TGTGCCAGCAGTAAGGACAGAATCGGTGAAAAACTGTTTTTT
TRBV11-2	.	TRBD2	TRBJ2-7	CASSLVGGLAGGEQYF	TGTGCCAGCAGCTTAGTGGGCGGACTAGCGGGAGGTGAGCAGTACTTC
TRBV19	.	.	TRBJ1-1	CASREGGMNTEAFF	TGTGCCAGTAGAGAGGGGGGGATGAACACTGAAGCTTTCTTT
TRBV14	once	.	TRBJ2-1	CASSQAGYNEQFF	TGTGCCAGCAGCCAAGCAGGGTACAATGAGCAGTTCTTC
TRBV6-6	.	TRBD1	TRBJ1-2	CASSSQTGVNYGYTF	TGTGCCAGCAGTTCCCAGACAGGGGTTAACTATGGCTACACCTTC
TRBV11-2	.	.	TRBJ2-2	CASSSALSNTGELFF	TGTGCCAGCAGCTCAGCACTATCGAACACCGGGGAGCTGTTTTTT
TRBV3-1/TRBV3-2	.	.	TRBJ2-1	CASSPLLRATNEQFF	TGTGCCAGCAGCCCGCTCCTCCGAGCGACGAATGAGCAGTTCTTC
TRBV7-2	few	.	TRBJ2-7	CASSLASADYEQYF	TGTGCCAGCAGCTTAGCGTCCGCGGACTACGAGCAGTACTTC
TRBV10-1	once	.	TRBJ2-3	CASSDSPGRTQYF	TGCGCCAGCAGTGACTCCCCGGGGAGAACGCAGTATTTT
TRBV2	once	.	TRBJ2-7	CAKSGSGGEQYF	TGTGCCAAAAGCGGGTCCGGTGGGGAGCAGTACTTC
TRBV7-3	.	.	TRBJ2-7	CASSLSQGGYEQYF	TGTGCCAGCAGCTTATCCCAGGGGGGCTACGAGCAGTACTTC
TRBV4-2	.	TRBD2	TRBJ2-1	CASSQESPSGGWSYEQFF	TGTGCCAGCAGCCAAGAGTCCCCCTCGGGAGGGTGGAGCTATGAGCAGTTCTTC
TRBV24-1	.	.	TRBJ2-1	CATSDRQPRSYNEQFF	TGTGCCACCAGTGATCGACAGCCCCGCTCCTACAATGAGCAGTTCTTC
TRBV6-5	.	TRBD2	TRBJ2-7	CASSYSLAGAYEQYF	TGTGCCAGCAGTTACTCGCTAGCGGGGGCCTACGAGCAGTACTTC
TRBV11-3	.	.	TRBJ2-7	CASSSDSYEQYF	TGTGCCAGCAGTTCGGACAGCTACGAGCAGTACTTC
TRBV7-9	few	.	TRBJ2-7	CAAEYEQGGYEQYF	TGTGCCGCCGAATACGAGCAGGGGGGTTACGAGCAGTACTTC
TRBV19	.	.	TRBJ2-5	CASSTLDSEQETQYF	TGTGCCAGTAGTACCCTAGACAGCGAACAAGAGACCCAGTACTTC
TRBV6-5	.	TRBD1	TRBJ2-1	CASSRGTGRSEQFF	TGTGCCAGCAGTCGCGGGACAGGAAGAAGTGAGCAGTTCTTC
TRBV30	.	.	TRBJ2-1	CAWKTGSSYNEQFF	TGTGCCTGGAAGACAGGTAGCTCCTACAATGAGCAGTTCTTC
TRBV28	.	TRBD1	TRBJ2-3	CASSPGDRPGADTQYF	TGTGCCAGCAGTCCAGGGGACAGGCCCGGGGCAGATACGCAGTATTTT
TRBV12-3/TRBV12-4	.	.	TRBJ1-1	CASTQTVYTEAFF	TGTGCCAGCACCCAGACAGTTTACACTGAAGCTTTCTTT
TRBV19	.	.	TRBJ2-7	CASSIWPTRGEQYF	TGTGCCAGTAGTATCTGGCCTACTCGGGGCGAGCAGTACTTC
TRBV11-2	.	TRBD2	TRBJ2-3	CASSQTSGSSTDTQYF	TGTGCCAGCAGCCAGACTAGCGGGAGTAGCACAGATACGCAGTATTTT
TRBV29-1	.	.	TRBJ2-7	CSVLSPPEQYF	TGCAGCGTTCTCTCCCCCCCCGAGCAGTACTTC
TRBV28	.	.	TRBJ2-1	CASSYGSSYNEQFF	TGTGCCAGCAGTTATGGGAGCTCCTACAATGAGCAGTTCTTC
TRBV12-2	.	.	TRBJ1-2	CASRLERRDGYTF	TGTGCAAGTCGCTTAGAGCGGAGGGATGGCTACACCTTC
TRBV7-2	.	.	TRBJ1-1	CASSSPRGTTEAFF	TGTGCCAGCAGCTCGCCCCGGGGGACCACTGAAGCTTTCTTT
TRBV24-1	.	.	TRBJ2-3	CATSRGSTDTQYF	TGTGCCACCAGCAGGGGCAGCACAGATACGCAGTATTTT
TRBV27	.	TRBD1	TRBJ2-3	CASSSPRTHRGDTQYF	TGTGCCAGCAGTAGCCCACGAACACACAGGGGAGATACGCAGTATTTT
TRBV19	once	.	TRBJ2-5	CASSIKRGETQYF	TGTGCCAGTAGTATCAAAAGGGGAGAGACCCAGTACTTC
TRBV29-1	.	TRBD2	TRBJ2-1	CSVAGLAGGTPYNEQFF	TGCAGCGTAGCGGGACTAGCGGGAGGTACCCCTTACAATGAGCAGTTCTTC
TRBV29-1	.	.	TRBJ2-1	CSVEASIDNEQFF	TGCAGCGTTGAAGCATCTATAGACAATGAGCAGTTCTTC
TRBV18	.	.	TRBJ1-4	CASSPRFTDEKLFF	TGTGCCAGCTCACCACGTTTCACGGATGAAAAACTGTTTTTT
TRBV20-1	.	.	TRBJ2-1	CSAGGTNEQFF	TGCAGTGCGGGAGGTACCAATGAGCAGTTCTTC
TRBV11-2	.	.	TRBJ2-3	CASSLDGDTQYF	TGTGCCAGCAGCTTAGACGGGGATACGCAGTATTTT
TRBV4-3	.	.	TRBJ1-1	CASSLGPNTEAFF	TGCGCCAGCAGCCTGGGGCCGAACACTGAAGCTTTCTTT
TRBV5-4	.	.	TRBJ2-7	CASSSGTPHAEQYF	TGTGCCAGCAGCTCCGGGACACCCCACGCGGAGCAGTACTTC
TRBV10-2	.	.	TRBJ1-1	CASSELKGGVNTEAFF	TGCGCCAGCAGTGAGCTGAAAGGCGGTGTGAACACTGAAGCTTTCTTT
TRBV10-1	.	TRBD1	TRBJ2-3	CASSAGQGIDTQYF	TGCGCCAGCAGTGCTGGACAGGGGATAGATACGCAGTATTTT